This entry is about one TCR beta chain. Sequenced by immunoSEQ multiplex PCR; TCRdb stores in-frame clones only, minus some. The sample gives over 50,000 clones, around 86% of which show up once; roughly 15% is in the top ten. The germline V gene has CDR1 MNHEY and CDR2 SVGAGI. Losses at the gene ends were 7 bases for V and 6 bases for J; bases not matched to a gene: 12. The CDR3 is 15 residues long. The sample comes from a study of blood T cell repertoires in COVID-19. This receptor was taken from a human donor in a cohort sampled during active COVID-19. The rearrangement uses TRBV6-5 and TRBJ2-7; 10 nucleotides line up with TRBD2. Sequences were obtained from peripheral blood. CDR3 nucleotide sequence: TGTGCCAGCATCTACCGAACGGGACTAGCGTCCGAGCAGTACTTC. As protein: CASIYRTGLASEQYF.